This T cell receptor (beta chain) was recovered during a study of chemoradiotherapy in HPV16-positive cancers. Profiling relied on immunoSEQ multiplex PCR, and the TCRdb table lists in-frame clones only, not all of them. This repertoire shows a few thousand clones, about 85% found once; its top ten account for approximately 2.3%. Findings and caveats of the study: During treatment, candidate HPV-specific clones and E7-related motifs expanded in tumor.

Unmatched junction bases numbered 5, after V lost 4 bases and J lost 0 bases. The germline V gene has CDR1 KGHSH and CDR2 LQKENI. The CDR3 covers 16 residues. Repertoires were sampled repeatedly during chemoradiotherapy. As to this clone: The antigen is not known.

The source material was tumor tissue, sampled from a patient who underwent chemoradiotherapy. The V and J genes are TRBV18 and TRBJ1-3; 8 bases line up with TRBD1. The clonotype comes from a human donor with HPV-associated anogenital cancer. The CDR3 DNA reads TGTGCCAGCTCACTTGGGGGACAGGCCTCTGGAAACACCATATATTTT. Translation gives CASSLGGQASGNTIYF.